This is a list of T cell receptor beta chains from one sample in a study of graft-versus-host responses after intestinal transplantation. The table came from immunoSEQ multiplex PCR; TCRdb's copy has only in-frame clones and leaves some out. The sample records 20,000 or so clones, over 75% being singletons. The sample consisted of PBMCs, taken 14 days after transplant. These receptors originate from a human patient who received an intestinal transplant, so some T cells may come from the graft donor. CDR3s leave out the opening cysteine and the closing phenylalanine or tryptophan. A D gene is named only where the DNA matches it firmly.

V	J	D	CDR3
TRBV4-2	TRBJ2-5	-	ASSQYLEETQY
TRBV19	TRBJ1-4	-	ASSIQLNEKLF
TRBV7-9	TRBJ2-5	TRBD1	ASSPLDREETQY
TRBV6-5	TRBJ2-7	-	ASSSQPYEQY
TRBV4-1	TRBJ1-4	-	ASSQEDTTNEKLF
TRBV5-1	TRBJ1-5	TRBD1	ASSLIPGQYQPQH
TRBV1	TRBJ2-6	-	TSHPGTGGNSGANVLT
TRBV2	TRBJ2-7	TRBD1	ASSGQGPEQY
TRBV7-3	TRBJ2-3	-	ASSSTRNSTDTQY
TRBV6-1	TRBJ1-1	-	ASSEGRVMGTEAF
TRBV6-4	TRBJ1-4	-	ASNPTGGNGEKLF
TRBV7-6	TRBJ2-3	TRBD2	ASSFLAGGMDTQY
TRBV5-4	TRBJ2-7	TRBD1	ASGPGQVYEQY
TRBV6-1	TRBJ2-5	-	ASSDGGGGETQY
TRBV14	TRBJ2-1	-	ASRPQGPYNEQF
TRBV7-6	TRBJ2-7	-	ASSLEKGYEQY
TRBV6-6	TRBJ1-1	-	ASSPGLLTEAF
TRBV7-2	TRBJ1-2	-	ASTPSGPSYGYT
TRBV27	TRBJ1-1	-	ASKEGEGFEAF
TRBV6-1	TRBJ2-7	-	ASSGPGWRATYEQY
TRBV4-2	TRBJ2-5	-	ASSQKGETQY
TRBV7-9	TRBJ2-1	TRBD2	ASSLGAGEQF
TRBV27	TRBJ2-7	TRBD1	ASKSGGGHEQY
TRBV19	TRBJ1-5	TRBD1	ASMRDRASQPQH
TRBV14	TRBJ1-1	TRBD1	ASSPTGGGFTEAF
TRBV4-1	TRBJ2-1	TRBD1	ASSQAAGGAYNEQF
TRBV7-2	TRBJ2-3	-	ASSLEGSTDTQY
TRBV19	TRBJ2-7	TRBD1	ASSITGTEIVYEQY
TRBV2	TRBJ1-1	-	ASSDPNTEAF
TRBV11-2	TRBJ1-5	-	ASSFLAEYSNQPQH
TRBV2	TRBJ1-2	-	ASSEASGYT
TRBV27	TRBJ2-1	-	ASSVGTPYNEQF
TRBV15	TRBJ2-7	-	ATSREEYPGEDEQY
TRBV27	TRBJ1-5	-	ASSLKVVPGLSNQPQH
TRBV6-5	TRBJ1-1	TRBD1	ASTPGGEDTEAF
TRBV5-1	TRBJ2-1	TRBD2	ASRLTSGPYNEQF
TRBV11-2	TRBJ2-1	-	ASSRLKGSSSYNEQF
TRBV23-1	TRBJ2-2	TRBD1	ASSQTWTGNTGELF
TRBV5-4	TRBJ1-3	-	ASSSQGIGNTIY
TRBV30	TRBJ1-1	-	AWSVIRAEAF
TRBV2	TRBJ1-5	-	ASSVPGGNQPQH
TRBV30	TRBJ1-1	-	AWSAPTGLVNTEAF
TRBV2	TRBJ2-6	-	ASSEAFDRYSGANVLT
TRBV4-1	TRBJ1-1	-	ASSPQGGNTEAF
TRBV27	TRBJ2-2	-	ASRITNTGELF
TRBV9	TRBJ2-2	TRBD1	ASSGPTGNSGPGELF
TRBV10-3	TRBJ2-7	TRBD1	AVGQGEKLYEQY
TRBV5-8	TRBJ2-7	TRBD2	ASSLGWSGGYEQY
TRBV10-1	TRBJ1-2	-	ASSDGLNYGYT
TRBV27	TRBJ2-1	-	ASSLSGGYNEQF
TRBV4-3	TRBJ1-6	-	ASSPARDFSPLH
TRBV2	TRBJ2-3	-	ASSPRGLSVDTQY
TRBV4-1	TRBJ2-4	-	ASSQDLRVGAKNIQY
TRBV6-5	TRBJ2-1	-	ASSFGLRDRQF
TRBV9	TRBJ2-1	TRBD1	ASSVDGTGVFGSYNEQF
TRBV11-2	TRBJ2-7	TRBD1	ASSVSGQGLHEQY
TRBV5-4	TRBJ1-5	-	ASSSNRAQPQH
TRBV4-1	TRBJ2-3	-	ASSQVGRERADTQY